This TCR beta chain was sequenced for a study of blood T cell repertoires in COVID-19. The J segment lost 0 bases and the V segment lost 0 bases, leaving 10 bases of the junction unmatched. This CDR3 is 20 amino acids long. Looked up from germline, CDR1 is LGHDT and CDR2 is YNNKEL (reference sequence). Clones were read by immunoSEQ multiplex PCR, and TCRdb kept only the in-frame ones, dropping some. The sample includes 350,000 to 450,000 clones, approximately 90% seen only once; the top ten take roughly 0.9%. This receptor was obtained from a woman between 35 and 50 years old who had been exposed to COVID-19. The sequenced sample consisted of PBMCs or T cells enriched from blood (not recorded which). The V gene is TRBV3-1 (or the pseudogene TRBV3-2), the J gene TRBJ1-6; 8 bases line up with TRBD1. This chain's CDR3 is CASSQELGTGGISYNSPLHF. CDR3 DNA sequence: TGTGCCAGCAGCCAAGAGCTAGGAACAGGGGGTATCTCCTATAATTCACCCCTCCACTTT.